The 4 T cell receptor beta chains below all came from one sample that was sequenced in a study of vaccination and CD4 T cells after COVID-19. With the Oncomine TCR Beta short-read assay, DNA from cultured CD4+ T cells was sequenced. TCRdb called the PCR reads again in MiXCR, with one record for every CDR3 protein. The sample has 15,000 to 20,000 distinct CDR3 sequences, 53% seen once. Antigens for these TCRs are unknown. The treatment: roughly ten-day PBMC culture with coronavirus spike peptide pools or control peptides (ViraFEST assay). Sequences were derived from CD4+ T cells from blood, cultured in vitro, sampled before SARS-CoV-2 vaccination. The receptors derive from a human donor who had recovered from COVID-19.

The chain joins TRBV11-2 to TRBJ2-7, with 9 bases lining up with TRBD2. From germline, CDR1 is SGHAT and CDR2 FQNNGV. The CDR3 has 14 amino acids. V was clipped by 11 bases and J by 0 bases; unmatched bases: 8. This chain's CDR3 is CASNAGGLSYEQYF. DNA for the CDR3: TGTGCCTCCAACGCGGGGGGGCTCTCCTACGAGCAGTACTTC.

The gene calls are TRBV19 and TRBJ1-2; D is undetermined. In germline, CDR1 is LNHDA, CDR2 SQIVND (reference sequence). V lost 5 bases, J lost 4 bases, and 14 bases lay in between. The CDR3 contains 14 residues. The CDR3 nucleotides read TGTGCCAGTAGTGGTTTCAGGCTCCCCTATGGCTACACCTTC. It encodes CASSGFRLPYGYTF.

The V call is TRBV18, the J call TRBJ1-1, with unresolved D. V lost 4 bases, J lost 2 bases, and 5 bases lay in between. This CDR3 region has 12 residues. Germline V lookup: CDR1 KGHSH, CDR2 LQKENI. The CDR3 region is CASSLLNTEAFF. The CDR3, as DNA: TGTGCCAGCTCACTCCTAAACACTGAAGCTTTCTTT. The whole variable domain, remainder taken from reference TRBV18 and TRBJ1-1, is NAGVMQNPRHLVRRRGQEARLRCSPMKGHSHVYWYRQLPEEGLKFMVYLQKENIIDESGMPKERFSAEFPKEGPSILRIQQVVRGDSAAYFCASSLLNTEAFFGQGTRLTVV.

The chain has TRBV7-9 and TRBJ1-2; no clear D. Germline V gene sequence: CDR1 SEHNR, CDR2 FQNEAQ (reference sequence). With 5 bases removed from V and 1 base from J, the gap between germline ends came to 8 bases. This CDR3 region has 13 residues. The chain's CDR3 is CASSHAVNYGYTF. CDR3 nucleotides: TGTGCCAGCAGCCACGCGGTTAACTATGGCTACACCTTC.